One sample yielded the 2 T cell receptor beta chains listed below, sequenced in a study of identical twins' blood T cells. From the 5' RACE reads, TCRdb called clonotypes with MiXCR, one entry per CDR3 protein. The table has fewer than 450,000 distinct CDR3 sequences, more than 25% seen once. The sample taken for sequencing was PBMCs. These receptors originate from a woman aged 18 to 50 in good health.

The rearrangement links TRBV4-3 to TRBJ2-1, with D maybe TRBD2 (6 bases). CDR3 size: 14 residues. The V gene lost 4 bases and the J gene lost 5 bases, with 12 bases spanning the gap. The germline V gene has CDR1 LGHNA and CDR2 YSLEER. The CDR3 DNA sequence: TGCGCCAGCAGCCCTATACGGGGGAACAATGAGCAGTTCTTC. It specifies CASSPIRGNNEQFF.

This chain connects TRBV20-1 to TRBJ1-3; D gene ambiguous. The length of the CDR3 is 13 residues. Trimming left V 5 bases short and J 0 bases short, with 8 bases between. Germline CDR1 reads DFQATT; CDR2 reads SNEGSKA (reference sequence). CDR3 region: CSALRPSGNTIYF. In DNA, the CDR3 is TGCAGTGCTCTCCGCCCCTCTGGAAACACCATATATTTT.